This T cell receptor (beta chain) was found in a study of T cell changes during pregnancy in multiple sclerosis. V lost 7 bases and J lost 6; bases outside the gene matches: 10. This CDR3 has 14 amino acids. Germline values: CDR1 LNHDA, CDR2 SQIVND (reference sequence). Clones were sequenced by immunoSEQ multiplex PCR, and TCRdb holds only the in-frame ones, with some missing. The sample records about 30,000 clones, more than 85% being singletons. This chain uses TRBV19 with TRBJ2-7, with 9 positions matching TRBD2. This specimen was CD4+ T cells from peripheral blood mononuclear cells, taken after pregnancy. This receptor was identified in a female donor with multiple sclerosis, enrolled in a pregnancy study. CDR3 nucleotide sequence: TGTGCCAGTACTCTAGCGGGATTCACATCCGAGCAGTACTTC. As protein: CASTLAGFTSEQYF.